This paragraph covers one T cell receptor beta chain sequence. Its antigen is unidentified. The sample belongs to a study of early T cells in non-severe SARS-CoV-2 infection. About the research overall: Bulk RNA from unsorted whole blood was sequenced; chains were unpaired. The study's findings and limits: Reliance on VDJdb matching favored anti-spike CD8 responses; private and CD4 specificities were missed.

Individual cDNA molecules were tagged with unique molecular identifiers, the study reported. TCRdb fed the 5' RACE reads into MiXCR, producing one record per CDR3 protein. Among 50,000 to 70,000 distinct CDR3 sequences, around 5.7% were seen once, and the ten largest hold 3.4%. The receptor comes from an adult who was a healthcare worker with PCR-confirmed SARS-CoV-2 infection or an uninfected control (not recorded which). Sequenced here: whole blood, sampled at baseline.

The chain's CDR3 is CASSLVGAGSVTGELFF. DNA for the CDR3: TGTGCCAGCAGCTTAGTAGGAGCGGGATCTGTTACCGGGGAGCTGTTTTTT. The chain recombines TRBV7-7 with TRBJ2-2; 7 positions agree with TRBD2. This CDR3 comprises 17 residues. The V gene's germline CDR1 is SSHAT and CDR2 FNYEAQ (reference sequence). With 1 base clipped from V and 5 bases from J, the junction kept 10 bases outside the gene matches.